Detailed here is one T cell receptor (beta chain). The antigen remains unidentified. This entry is derived from a study of radiation and T cells in renal cell carcinoma. Study at large: Nephrectomy followed 15 Gy stereotactic body radiation by 4 weeks.

The CDR3 runs to 18 residues. Trimming left V 7 bases short and J 4 bases short, with 23 bases between. The germline gives CDR1 ENHRY, CDR2 SYGVKD. Time point defined: blood 2 weeks post-SBRT. Treatment given: 15 Gy SBRT to primary tumor, nephrectomy 4 weeks later. Radiation-treated patients gave blood at baseline, week 2 and week 4. This renal cell carcinoma was of the clear cell type. Study observations and caveats: Top tumor clonotypes rose in blood 2 weeks post-radiation, then contracted.

Libraries were prepared by immunoSEQ multiplex PCR; TCRdb keeps only in-frame clonotypes and omits some of them. In the table there are 100,000 to 150,000 clones, roughly four fifths of which are singletons. J is TRBJ2-6 and V is TRBV10-3, with D perhaps matching TRBD1 or TRBD2 (6 bases each). The receptor's source is a woman in her sixties or seventies with renal cell carcinoma. This sample comprised blood, obtained from a patient whose treatment included radiotherapy and nephrectomy. CDR3 region: CAIKERDERGAGANVLTF. CDR3 sequence (DNA): TGTGCCATCAAGGAGAGGGACGAAAGGGGGGCCGGGGCCAACGTCCTGACTTTC.